This entry features one T cell receptor beta chain sequence. Its antigen is not known. V dropped 3 bases and J dropped 5; count of bases not matched to a gene: 10. Germline V lookup: CDR1 DFQATT, CDR2 SNEGSKA (reference sequence). This CDR3 spans 17 amino acids. Separate cDNA molecules each had unique molecular identifiers attached to them. TCRdb re-called the 5' RACE reads with MiXCR, one entry per CDR3 protein. This sample yields about 80,000 distinct CDR3 sequences, of which 10% to 15% are seen a single time; around 1.2% belongs to the top ten. This specimen comes from a study of early T cells in non-severe SARS-CoV-2 infection. Findings and caveats of the study: CD4 and private specificities were missed by VDJdb matching, which favored anti-spike CD8 responses.

The sequence came from an adult who was a healthcare worker with PCR-confirmed SARS-CoV-2 infection or an uninfected control (not recorded which). The sample comprised whole blood. The rearrangement uses TRBV20-1 and TRBJ2-2; 12 bases fit TRBD2. The CDR3 sequence: CSARNPTSGSSTGELFF. The CDR3, as DNA: TGCAGTGCTAGGAATCCGACTAGCGGGAGCTCTACCGGGGAGCTGTTTTTT.